One and the same sample provided the 28 T cell receptor beta chains below, sequenced in a study of CD8 T cells in Susac syndrome. Roughly 0.45 to 1 ug RNA was reverse transcribed with random hexamers. TCRdb re-analysed the immunoSEQ multiplex PCR reads in MiXCR, keeping a single row per CDR3 protein. The sample holds some 450,000 distinct CDR3 sequences, approximately 89% seen once. Sequenced sample: CD8+ T cells from PBMCs. All receptors derive from a human donor with multiple sclerosis.

This chain connects TRBV20-1 to TRBJ1-1; 7 nucleotides align to TRBD1. The CDR3 sequence is 14 residues long. Germline CDR1 DFQATT, CDR2 SNEGSKA (reference sequence). The V gene end was trimmed by 0 bases and the J gene end by 5 bases; junction bases not matched to a gene: 6. CDR3 sequence reads: CSARDTTGRTEAFF. The CDR3 coding sequence is TGCAGTGCTAGAGACACGACAGGGAGGACTGAAGCTTTCTTT.

The chain joins TRBV11-1 to TRBJ2-3; D is unclear. Trimming cost V 2 bases and J 1 base, with 25 bases left between them. Per germline, CDR1 SGHAT and CDR2 FQDESV (reference sequence). This CDR3 region has 20 residues. The CDR3 sequence is CASSLKRLDQPVGRTDTQYF. The CDR3 DNA follows: TGTGCCAGCAGCTTAAAGAGGCTCGACCAACCCGTTGGGCGCACAGATACGCAGTATTTT.

The chain combines TRBV5-8 with TRBJ2-3; 7 bases fit TRBD2. V lost 0 bases and J lost 5; bases outside the gene matches: 12. The CDR3 loop spans 17 amino acids. Germline V gene data show CDR1 as SGHTS and CDR2 as YDEGEE. The DNA of the CDR3 is TGTGCCAGCAGCTTGGTTCGGGGACCCGAGCGGGAAGATACGCAGTATTTT. This translates into CASSLVRGPEREDTQYF. The complete variable domain, with remaining parts taken from reference TRBV5-8 and TRBJ2-3, reads EAGVTQSPTHLIKTRGQQATLRCSPISGHTSVYWYQQALGLGLQFLLWYDEGEERNRGNFPPRFSGRQFPNYSSELNVNALELEDSALYLCASSLVRGPEREDTQYFGPGTRLTVL.

The chain joins TRBV2 to TRBJ2-7; D perhaps matches TRBD1 (6 bases). V was pared by 10 bases and J by 1 base, with 14 bases between. This CDR3 has 13 residues. Germline-derived CDR1 and CDR2 are SNHLY and FYNNEI. The CDR3 DNA follows: TGTGCCACTACCGGGACAAAATCCTACGAGCAGTACTTC. Its protein product is CATTGTKSYEQYF.

The chain couples TRBV29-1 to TRBJ2-5, with D unclear. Germline V lookup: CDR1 SQVTM, CDR2 ANQGSEA. The CDR3 loop spans 10 amino acids. Trimming took 7 bases from V and 5 from J, leaving 8 bases between them. DNA of the CDR3: TGCAGCGGGTTTTGGGAGACCCAGTACTTC. As protein: CSGFWETQYF.

This clonotype has only a few counts. The gene calls are TRBV7-9 and TRBJ2-5; 11 bases match TRBD2. The CDR3 is made up of 15 amino acids. The junction had 2 bases not matched to a gene; V was cut back by 2 bases and J by 3 bases. Germline V gene data show CDR1 as SEHNR and CDR2 as FQNEAQ (reference sequence). The CDR3 DNA is TGTGCCAGCAGCTTACTAGCGGGAGGTGAAGAGACCCAGTACTTC. Protein sequence: CASSLLAGGEETQYF. The variable domain in full, completed from reference TRBV7-9 and TRBJ2-5, reads DTGVSQNPRHKITKRGQNVTFRCDPISEHNRLYWYRQTLGQGPEFLTYFQNEAQLEKSRLLSDRFSAERPKGSFSTLEIQRTEQGDSAMYLCASSLLAGGEETQYFGPGTRLLVL.

This chain joins TRBV29-1 and TRBJ1-2, with D uncertain. This CDR3 is built from 13 residues. Germline CDR1 SQVTM, CDR2 ANQGSEA. V shed 4 bases and J shed 3 bases, with 12 bases lying between them. CDR3 amino acids: CSVAGEVDYGYTF. The CDR3 region has the DNA TGCAGCGTTGCCGGAGAGGTCGACTATGGCTACACCTTC.

The V and J genes are TRBV27 and TRBJ1-1; the match to TRBD1 covers 8 bases. The CDR3 runs 14 residues. The germline V gene encodes CDR1 MNHEY and CDR2 SMNVEV (reference sequence). V lost 8 bases to trimming and J lost 5 bases; unmatched junction nucleotides: 10. For the CDR3, the DNA is TGTGCCAGCGCGAATACAGGGGGTCGGACTGAAGCTTTCTTT. Residues: CASANTGGRTEAFF.

J is TRBJ1-1 and V is TRBV12-3 or TRBV12-4; D unresolved. The CDR3 consists of 12 residues. Trimming stripped 5 bases from V and 4 bases from J, with 8 bases between. The CDR3 nucleotides read TGTGCCAGCAGTATGGCGGGCACTGAAGCTTTCTTT. Its protein is CASSMAGTEAFF.

The chain combines TRBV2 with TRBJ2-5, with TRBD2 as a possible D gene (7 bases). Trimming cost V 4 bases and J 2 bases, with 17 bases left between them. The germline V gene encodes CDR1 SNHLY and CDR2 FYNNEI. The CDR3 spans 16 residues. The DNA of the CDR3 is TGTGCCAGCAGTGGATTCGGGGGGCTAGATCAAGAGACCCAGTACTTC. Translating it yields CASSGFGGLDQETQYF.

The V gene is TRBV14, the J gene TRBJ2-7, with TRBD2 identical over 7 bases. Germline V gene lookup returns CDR1 SGHDN and CDR2 FVKESK. This CDR3 has 14 residues. Trimming removed 4 bases from V and 3 bases from J; junction bases left unmatched: 6. CDR3 coding DNA: TGTGCCAGCAGCCGACCGGGACTAAACTACGAGCAGTACTTC. It encodes CASSRPGLNYEQYF.

CDR3 sequence (DNA): TGTGCCAGCAGCTTTGGCTGGCTCGGCACCGGGGAGCTGTTTTTT. Amino acid sequence: CASSFGWLGTGELFF. The chain links TRBV7-2 to TRBJ2-2; D not resolved. Germline V gene data show CDR1 as SGHTA and CDR2 as FQGNSA. This CDR3 contains 15 residues. V was clipped by 3 bases and J by 4 bases, with 12 bases between them.

This clonotype occurred a few times. The chain uses TRBV27 and TRBJ2-7; no firm D call. Germline V CDR1 and CDR2: MNHEY, SMNVEV (reference sequence). The CDR3 covers 14 residues. V was clipped by 2 bases and J by 2 bases, with 10 bases between them. The DNA of the CDR3 is TGTGCCAGCAGTTTAAGGTCAAGCACCTACGAGCAGTACTTC. Residues: CASSLRSSTYEQYF.

The chain employs TRBV20-1 and TRBJ2-2; D gene ambiguous. Trimming removed 1 base from V and 6 bases from J, with 6 bases in between. Germline CDR1 and CDR2: DFQATT and SNEGSKA (reference sequence). The CDR3 totals 12 residues. The CDR3: CSARATAGELFF. The DNA of the CDR3 is TGCAGTGCTAGAGCAACAGCCGGGGAGCTGTTTTTT.

The V gene is TRBV28, the J gene TRBJ2-1; tentative D call: TRBD2 (5 bases). Germline values: CDR1 MDHEN, CDR2 SYDVKM. The V end lost 4 bases, the J end lost 0 bases, and 10 bases lay between the germline ends. The CDR3 totals 15 residues. DNA for the CDR3: TGTGCCAGCAGTTCGACCCGGGACTCCTACAATGAGCAGTTCTTC. Residues: CASSSTRDSYNEQFF.

This chain uses TRBV27 with TRBJ2-7; D is ambiguous. Germline V gene data show CDR1 as MNHEY and CDR2 as SMNVEV (reference sequence). The CDR3 is made up of 15 amino acids. Between the trimmed V and J ends, which lost 5 bases and 5 bases, there was a span of 19 bases. The CDR3 coding sequence is TGTGCCAGCAGTCCCTCTTGGTCCCCCCTCCACGAGCAGTACTTC. It specifies CASSPSWSPLHEQYF.

The gene calls are TRBV20-1 and TRBJ2-1, with D perhaps matching TRBD2 (6 bases). The length of the CDR3 is 16 residues. Germline lookup yields CDR1 DFQATT and CDR2 SNEGSKA (reference sequence). V lost 3 bases and J 2 bases, leaving 17 bases between the germline ends. CDR3 loop: CSASPRGTATYNEQFF. In nucleotides, the CDR3 is TGCAGTGCTAGCCCCCGTGGGACTGCAACCTACAATGAGCAGTTCTTC.

The chain is built from TRBV19 and TRBJ1-2; 8 nucleotides align to TRBD1. The trim removed 1 base at V and 6 bases at J, leaving 4 bases unmatched. CDR3 length: 14 amino acids. CDR1 is LNHDA, CDR2 SQIVND, per germline (reference sequence). The CDR3 is CASSIVGQAHGYTF. As DNA, the CDR3 is TGTGCCAGTAGTATAGTGGGACAGGCCCATGGCTACACCTTC.

In this sample, this clonotype turned up once. The rearrangement links TRBV7-9 to TRBJ2-7; D remains unclear. Germline assignment: CDR1 SEHNR and CDR2 FQNEAQ (reference sequence). The V and J ends lost 7 bases and 6 bases respectively, with 13 bases between them. CDR3 length equals 12 residues. The CDR3 nucleotides are TGTGCCAGCACCCCCGGGCCTGGCGAGCAGTACTTC. Amino acid sequence: CASTPGPGEQYF.

This rearrangement joins TRBV6-1 to TRBJ2-2; no firm D call. Between the trimmed V and J ends, which lost 1 base and 6 bases, there was a span of 3 bases. CDR3 length: 12 amino acids. Looked up from germline, CDR1 is MNHNS and CDR2 is SASEGT. The CDR3 DNA reads as TGTGCCAGCAGTGAAGTGGCCGGGGAGCTGTTTTTT. It specifies CASSEVAGELFF.

V usage is TRBV2 and J usage is TRBJ2-7; D not resolved. V was shortened by 5 bases and J by 3 bases, with 11 bases between the two germline ends. The germline gives CDR1 SNHLY, CDR2 FYNNEI. CDR3 length: 13 amino acids. CDR3: CASSPADNYEQYF. CDR3 nucleotide sequence: TGTGCCAGCAGTCCAGCAGACAACTACGAGCAGTACTTC.

The chain links TRBV6-5 to TRBJ1-1, with no clear D. CDR3 length: 15 residues. Trimming shortened V by 5 bases and J by 0 bases, and 13 bases separated the two germline ends. Looked up from germline, CDR1 is MNHEY and CDR2 is SVGAGI. The CDR3 reads CASSTPRSMNTEAFF. The CDR3 region has the DNA TGTGCCAGCAGTACGCCGAGGAGTATGAACACTGAAGCTTTCTTT.

The V gene is TRBV11-2, the J gene TRBJ2-5; a weak D match, TRBD2 (5 bases). Germline V gene data show CDR1 as SGHAT and CDR2 as FQNNGV. The CDR3 covers 16 residues. The V gene lost 3 bases and the J gene lost 1 base, with 15 bases spanning the gap. CDR3 nucleotide sequence: TGTGCCAGCAGCTTTTGGCGGGTTGAGGGCCAAGAGACCCAGTACTTC. Encoded protein: CASSFWRVEGQETQYF.

This sequence joins TRBV5-4 and TRBJ1-1; D possibly corresponds to TRBD1 (6 bases). Germline V gives CDR1 SGHNT, CDR2 YYREEE (reference sequence). This CDR3 has 14 amino acids. V was clipped by 0 bases and J by 4 bases, with 10 bases between them. The CDR3 sequence is CASSLAKGGTEAFF. In DNA, the CDR3 is TGTGCCAGCAGCTTGGCCAAGGGGGGCACTGAAGCTTTCTTT.

The sample holds a few counts of this clonotype. The chain joins TRBV15 to TRBJ1-1; 7 bases map to TRBD1. V shed 0 bases, J shed 4 bases, and the junction held 5 bases outside the gene matches. Germline CDR1 LNHNV, CDR2 YYDKDF (reference sequence). The CDR3 extends over 15 amino acids. CDR3 sequence (DNA): TGTGCCACCAGCAGAGATAGGGCAGGGGGCACTGAAGCTTTCTTT. It translates to CATSRDRAGGTEAFF.

The DNA for the CDR3 is TGTGCCATCAGGCAAGGACTCGACAGCTCCTACAATGAGCAGTTCTTC. As protein: CAIRQGLDSSYNEQFF. This chain connects TRBV10-3 to TRBJ2-1, with D possibly being TRBD1 or TRBD2 (5 bases each). Trimming removed 6 bases at V and 0 bases at J, with 15 bases between. The CDR3 contains 16 residues. Germline CDR1 reads ENHRY; CDR2 reads SYGVKD.

J is TRBJ1-5 and V is TRBV9; D is undetermined. Germline CDR1 SGDLS, CDR2 YYNGEE. Trimming took 0 bases from V and 2 from J, leaving 6 bases between them. The CDR3 loop spans 14 amino acids. For the CDR3, the DNA is TGTGCCAGCAGCGTAGGGTGGGGCAATCAGCCCCAGCATTTT. This translates into CASSVGWGNQPQHF.

This chain connects TRBV5-4 to TRBJ1-2; D may be TRBD1 (6 bases). The germline gives CDR1 SGHNT, CDR2 YYREEE (reference sequence). CDR3 length equals 14 residues. V was pared by 3 bases and J by 1 base, with 10 bases between. DNA for the CDR3: TGTGCCAGCAGCTCCAAGGACAGTAACTATGGCTACACCTTC. It specifies CASSSKDSNYGYTF. Full variable domain (outside the CDR3, taken from reference TRBV5-4 and TRBJ1-2): ETGVTQSPTHLIKTRGQQVTLRCSSQSGHNTVSWYQQALGQGPQFIFQYYREEENGRGNFPPRFSGLQFPNYSSELNVNALELDDSALYLCASSSKDSNYGYTFGSGTRLTVV.